The 11 T cell receptor beta chains in this list originate from one sample, sequenced in a study of CD8+ T cells in alopecia areata. The treatment here: oral pan-JAK inhibitor, 5-10 mg twice daily. As the sequencing template, cDNA was produced by extracting RNA and reverse transcribing it. Assay used: immunoSEQ multiplex PCR; TCRdb lists only in-frame clones, some missing. The data contain around 180,000 clones, more than 50% of them singletons. The starting material was CD4+ T cells sorted from blood, obtained at week 24, from a patient treated with tofacitinib. The source of these receptors is a human donor with alopecia areata.

In this sample, this clone turned up a few times. The rearrangement uses TRBV4-3 and TRBJ1-4; weak D call: TRBD1 (6 bases). This CDR3 has 17 residues. Germline V gene lookup returns CDR1 LGHNA and CDR2 YSLEER. Trimming took off 1 base at V and 5 bases at J, with 17 bases between the two ends. The CDR3 nucleotides read TGCGCCAGCAGCCAAGGGAAGATTGGGGGCAGGAATGAAAAACTGTTTTTT. Translating it yields CASSQGKIGGRNEKLFF.

This clone was detected only once. The chain uses TRBV2 and TRBJ2-7; weak D call: TRBD2 (7 bases). V was cut by 6 bases and J by 6 bases, with 9 bases left in between. Germline V gene sequence: CDR1 SNHLY, CDR2 FYNNEI. There are 11 residues in the CDR3. The CDR3 DNA follows: TGTGCCAGCAGGGCGGGGGCCGAGCAGTACTTC. It translates to CASRAGAEQYF.

The CDR3 DNA sequence: TGTGCCATCAGTGATAACGACAGGGGTTCCTACGAGCAGTACTTC. This translates into CAISDNDRGSYEQYF. V gene TRBV10-3 combines with J gene TRBJ2-7, with 8 nucleotides matching TRBD1. V gave up 3 bases and J gave up 1 base; unmatched junction bases: 5. CDR3 length: 15 amino acids. Germline V CDR1 and CDR2: ENHRY, SYGVKD.

In its sample, this clone was seen a few times. The chain combines TRBV7-2 with TRBJ2-7, with 7 bases that match TRBD1. CDR1 is SGHTA, CDR2 FQGNSA, per germline. This CDR3 spans 13 amino acids. V lost 5 bases, J lost 4 bases, and 5 bases stayed unmatched. The CDR3, as DNA: TGTGCCAGCAGCCCGGGACAGAAGTACGAGCAGTACTTC. The encoded protein is CASSPGQKYEQYF. Together with reference TRBV7-2 and TRBJ2-7, the CDR3 gives the full variable domain: GAGVSQSPSNKVTEKGKDVELRCDPISGHTALYWYRQSLGQGLEFLIYFQGNSAPDKSGLPSDRFSAERTGGSVSTLTIQRTQQEDSAVYLCASSPGQKYEQYFGPGTRLTVT.

The rearrangement joins TRBV2 to TRBJ1-5; D is uncertain. From germline, CDR1 is SNHLY and CDR2 FYNNEI. The germline V and J ends were trimmed by 5 bases and 3 bases, with 11 bases remaining between them. The CDR3 runs 14 residues. DNA for the CDR3: TGTGCCAGCAGTTTGGACGGGATCAATCAGCCCCAGCATTTT. Protein: CASSLDGINQPQHF.

Of note for this clone: Only one base separates this from a far larger clonotype, so it likely reflects a read error. In DNA, the CDR3 is TGCGCCAGCAGCTATTCAAATCTTAATGAGCAGTACTTC. Residues: CASSYSNLNEQYF. The chain joins TRBV5-1 to TRBJ2-7; no definite D call. The germline CDR1 and CDR2 sequences are SGHRS and YFSETQ. Trimming took off 3 bases at V and 7 bases at J, with 14 bases between the two ends. This CDR3 has 13 amino acids.

The chain carries TRBV30 and TRBJ2-7, with D perhaps being TRBD1 or TRBD2 (6 bases each). Germline values: CDR1 GTSNPN, CDR2 SVGIG (reference sequence). The CDR3 spans 15 residues. V dropped 0 bases and J dropped 1 base, with 13 bases sitting between them. CDR3 sequence: CAWSVGGSRSYEQYF. The CDR3 DNA reads TGTGCCTGGAGTGTAGGGGGGTCTAGGTCCTACGAGCAGTACTTC.

This clone was recorded a few times. The V and J genes are TRBV15 and TRBJ2-3; D is uncertain. Between the trimmed V and J ends, which lost 0 bases and 0 bases, there was a span of 7 bases. CDR3 length: 15 residues. The germline CDR1 and CDR2 sequences are LNHNV and YYDKDF (reference sequence). The DNA of the CDR3 is TGTGCCACCAGCAGAGATAAGGACAGCACAGATACGCAGTATTTT. Translating gives CATSRDKDSTDTQYF.

A few counts support this clone. The chain employs TRBV29-1 and TRBJ1-1; D gene unclear. Trimming pared 6 bases from V and 3 bases from J, leaving 17 bases between. In germline, CDR1 is SQVTM, CDR2 ANQGSEA. The CDR3 covers 14 residues. Written as DNA, the CDR3 is TGCAGCGTATTAAACCCGGCGAGGGACACTGAAGCTTTCTTT. It codes for CSVLNPARDTEAFF.

In this sample, this clone turned up a few times. The chain recombines TRBV2 with TRBJ2-3, with a possible D match to TRBD1 (6 bases). Germline values: CDR1 SNHLY, CDR2 FYNNEI. The V end was cut by 6 bases, the J end by 2 bases, with 9 bases between. The CDR3 is 13 residues long. The CDR3 nucleotides are TGTGCCAGCAGGGGGGACAACACAGATACGCAGTATTTT. This sequence encodes CASRGDNTDTQYF. Variable domain in full (rest from reference TRBV2 and TRBJ2-3): EPEVTQTPSHQVTQMGQEVILRCVPISNHLYFYWYRQILGQKVEFLVSFYNNEISEKSEIFDDQFSVERPDGSNFTLKIRSTKLEDSAMYFCASRGDNTDTQYFGPGTRLTVL.

This chain uses TRBV11-2 with TRBJ1-1, with 10 bases fitting TRBD1. The germline CDR1 and CDR2 sequences are SGHAT and FQNNGV. This CDR3 has 14 amino acids. V lost 5 bases to trimming and J lost 11 bases; unmatched junction nucleotides: 11. CDR3 sequence reads: CASSPGTGEIEAFF. CDR3 DNA: TGTGCCAGCAGCCCCGGGACAGGGGAGATCGAGGCTTTCTTT.